This T cell receptor beta chain appears in the sequencing data of a study of shared clonotypes between healthy human individuals. About the research overall: The people who gave samples were a couple of women and a few men aged 18 to 49. The study's findings and limits: The study found lower generation probabilities in non-shared clonotypes than in those shared by all four donors.

V trimming: 6 bases; J trimming: 2 bases; junction bases outside the gene matches: 4. CDR1 and CDR2 (germline): MDHEN, SYDVKM. This CDR3 has 13 residues. At a deep level, the assay was run. Data came from immunoSEQ multiplex PCR; TCRdb stores just in-frame clones and leaves some out. There are fewer than 2.5 million clones in the sample; roughly 93% occur only once, and around 0.4% lies in the top ten. With regard to this clone: Its antigen is not known.

This clonotype originated in a man younger than 30 in good health. Some clones in this sample may be carry-over from other donors' samples. The chain combines TRBV28 with TRBJ2-7, with TRBD1 matching over 7 bases. Sample: naive CD4+ T cells from PBMCs. The subset was: CD45RA+ positively selected. The CDR3 spells CASRDRRTYEQYF. CDR3 nucleotides: TGTGCCAGCAGGGACAGGAGGACCTACGAGCAGTACTTC.